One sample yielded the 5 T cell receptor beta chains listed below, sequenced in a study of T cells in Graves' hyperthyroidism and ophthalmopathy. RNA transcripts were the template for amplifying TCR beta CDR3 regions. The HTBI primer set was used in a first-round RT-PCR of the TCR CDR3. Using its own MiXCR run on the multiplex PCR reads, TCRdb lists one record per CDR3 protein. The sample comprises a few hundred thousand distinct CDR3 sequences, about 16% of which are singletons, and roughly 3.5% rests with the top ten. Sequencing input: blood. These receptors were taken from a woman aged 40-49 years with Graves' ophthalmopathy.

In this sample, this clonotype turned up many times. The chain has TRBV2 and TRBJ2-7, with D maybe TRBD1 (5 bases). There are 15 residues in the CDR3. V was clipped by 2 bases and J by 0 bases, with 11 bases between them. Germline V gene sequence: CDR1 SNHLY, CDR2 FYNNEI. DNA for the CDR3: TGTGCCAGCAGTGAACAGGGTCGGAGCTCCTACGAGCAGTACTTC. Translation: CASSEQGRSSYEQYF.

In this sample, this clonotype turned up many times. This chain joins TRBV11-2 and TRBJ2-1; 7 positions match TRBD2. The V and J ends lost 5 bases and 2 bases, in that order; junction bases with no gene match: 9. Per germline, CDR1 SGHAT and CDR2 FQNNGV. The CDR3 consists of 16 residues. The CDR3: CASSPPLGGTYNEQFF. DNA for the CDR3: TGTGCCAGCAGCCCACCCTTGGGGGGGACCTACAATGAGCAGTTCTTC.

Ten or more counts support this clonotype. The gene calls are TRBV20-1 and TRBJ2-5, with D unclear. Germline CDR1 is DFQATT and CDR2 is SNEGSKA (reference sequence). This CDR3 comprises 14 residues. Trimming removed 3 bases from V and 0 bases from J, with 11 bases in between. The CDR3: CSARTNAYQETQYF. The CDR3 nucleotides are TGCAGTGCTAGGACAAATGCGTACCAAGAGACCCAGTACTTC.

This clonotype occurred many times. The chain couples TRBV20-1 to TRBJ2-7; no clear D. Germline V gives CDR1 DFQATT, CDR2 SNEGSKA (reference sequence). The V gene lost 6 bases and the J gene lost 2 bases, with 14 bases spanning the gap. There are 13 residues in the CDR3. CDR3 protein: CSAGLQRPYEQYF. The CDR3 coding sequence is TGCAGTGCGGGCCTACAGCGCCCCTACGAGCAGTACTTC.

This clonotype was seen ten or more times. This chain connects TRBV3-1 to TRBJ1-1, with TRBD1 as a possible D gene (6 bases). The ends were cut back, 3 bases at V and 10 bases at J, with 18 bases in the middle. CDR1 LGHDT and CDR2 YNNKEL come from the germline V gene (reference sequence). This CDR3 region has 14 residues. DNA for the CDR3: TGTGCCAGCAGCCATACCGACAGGCCGATGGGAGCTTTCTTT. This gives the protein CASSHTDRPMGAFF.